This T cell receptor (beta chain) originates from a study of T cells in Graves' hyperthyroidism and ophthalmopathy. The TCR beta CDR3 regions underwent amplification using RNA transcripts as the source. When the TCR CDR3 underwent first-round RT-PCR, the HTBI primer set was used. TCRdb re-analysed the multiplex PCR reads in MiXCR, keeping a single row per CDR3 protein. The data contain 300,000 or so distinct CDR3 sequences, about a sixth of them singletons. V was clipped by 0 bases and J by 2 bases, with 10 bases between them. Germline-derived CDR1 and CDR2 are SGHKS and YYEKEE (reference sequence). The CDR3 consists of 15 residues. Exclusion followed for patients with uncontrolled infection, other autoimmune disease, pregnancy or lactation. This clonotype was recorded many times.

The chain recombines TRBV5-5 with TRBJ2-3; D possibly corresponds to TRBD1 (5 bases). This TCR was recovered from an older woman with Graves' ophthalmopathy. The sequenced material came from blood. The CDR3 coding sequence is TGTGCCAGCAGCTTGGCGCCAGGGCACACAGATACGCAGTATTTT. Its protein is CASSLAPGHTDTQYF.